This TCR beta chain emerged from a study of cytomegalovirus exposure and HLA in healthy donors. Study outcomes and limitations: Accurate predictions that matched the HLA-A and HLA-B alleles of most subjects were reportedly made from TCR beta sequences.

A remark on this clone: Its antigen is unknown.

The CDR3 has 15 residues. Germline V gene lookup returns CDR1 SNHLY and CDR2 FYNNEI. V lost 6 bases, J lost 1 base, and 3 bases stayed unmatched. The primer mix had 60 Vbeta and 13 Jbeta primers. Sequencing used immunoSEQ multiplex PCR; TCRdb keeps in-frame clones, though not all of them. The profile covers approximately 150,000 clones, with approximately 68% appearing a single time and approximately 4.3% taken by the ten largest. The chain is built from TRBV2 and TRBJ2-3, with 11 bases identical to TRBD2. Sequencing was performed on PBMCs. The origin of this receptor is a man aged 55 to 69 in good health and CMV-seronegative. DNA for the CDR3: TGTGCCAGCAGCGTACTAGCGGGAGGCACAGATACGCAGTATTTT. It is translated as CASSVLAGGTDTQYF.